These T cell receptor beta chains were read from a single sample in a study of cytomegalovirus exposure and HLA in healthy donors. Measured with immunoSEQ multiplex PCR; TCRdb has only the in-frame clones, and not every one. Of some 150,000 clones in the sample, about 83% were seen once. The material sequenced was PBMCs. The receptor source for this set is a woman aged 25 to 45 in good health and CMV-seronegative. The conserved cysteine and the conserved F or W are not part of the CDR3 here. A row's size may be missing; if present it is once, few, many or a size class.

cdr3_aa | j_call | clone_size | v_call
ASPRDTEVGDEKLF | TRBJ1-4 | . | TRBV21-1
ASSSKTGVRGETQY | TRBJ2-5 | . | TRBV7-6
ATTGASGSRNEQF | TRBJ2-1 | . | TRBV19
ASSLNTGGAYNEQF | TRBJ2-1 | few | TRBV11-2
ASRQGALYEQY | TRBJ2-7 | . | TRBV27
ASSQVVSGGRNTGELF | TRBJ2-2 | . | TRBV4-1
ASSLVSGSGTDTQY | TRBJ2-3 | . | TRBV11-2
ASSQDHRVGEQY | TRBJ2-7 | . | TRBV14
ASREGQLSNQPQH | TRBJ1-5 | . | TRBV5-1
ASSFDTGAQANYGYT | TRBJ1-2 | . | TRBV5-1
ASSLARQGLYYGYT | TRBJ1-2 | . | TRBV5-1
ASRQGRNSPLH | TRBJ1-6 | . | TRBV6-5
ASSQGTGGSGELF | TRBJ2-2 | . | TRBV4-1
ASSFVPPSSEQY | TRBJ2-7 | once | TRBV5-6
ASSLSGRHYEQY | . | . | TRBV27
ASRDGRGYEQY | TRBJ2-7 | . | TRBV19
ATSRFRDRGDEQY | TRBJ2-7 | . | TRBV15
ASSENRGYT | TRBJ1-2 | . | TRBV6-1
ASRQVSNQPQH | TRBJ1-5 | . | TRBV19
ASSLTTDRGYT | TRBJ1-2 | . | TRBV27
ASSLGAGGATDTQY | TRBJ2-3 | . | TRBV7-6
ASSITTANTGELF | TRBJ2-2 | . | TRBV7-3
ASSYYSGDTGELF | TRBJ2-2 | once | TRBV7-3
ASSRSFRDYGYT | TRBJ1-2 | . | TRBV9
ASSPSGAQRTDTQY | TRBJ2-3 | . | TRBV9
ASSRRGETQY | TRBJ2-5 | . | TRBV5-5